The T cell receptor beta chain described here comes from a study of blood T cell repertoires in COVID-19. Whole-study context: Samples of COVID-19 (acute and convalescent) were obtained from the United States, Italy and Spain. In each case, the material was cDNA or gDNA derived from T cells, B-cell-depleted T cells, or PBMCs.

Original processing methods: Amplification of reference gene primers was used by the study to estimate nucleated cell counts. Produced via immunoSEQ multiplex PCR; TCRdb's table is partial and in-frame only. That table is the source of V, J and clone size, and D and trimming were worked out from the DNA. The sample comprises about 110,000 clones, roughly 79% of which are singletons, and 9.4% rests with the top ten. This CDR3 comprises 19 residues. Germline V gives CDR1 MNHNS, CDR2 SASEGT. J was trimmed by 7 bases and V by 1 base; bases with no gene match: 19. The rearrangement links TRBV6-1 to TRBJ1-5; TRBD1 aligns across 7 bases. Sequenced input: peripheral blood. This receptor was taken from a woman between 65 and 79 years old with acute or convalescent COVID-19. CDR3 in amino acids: CASSEDWGGDSRGSQPQHF. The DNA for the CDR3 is TGTGCCAGCAGTGAAGATTGGGGTGGGGACAGTCGGGGATCCCAGCCCCAGCATTTT.